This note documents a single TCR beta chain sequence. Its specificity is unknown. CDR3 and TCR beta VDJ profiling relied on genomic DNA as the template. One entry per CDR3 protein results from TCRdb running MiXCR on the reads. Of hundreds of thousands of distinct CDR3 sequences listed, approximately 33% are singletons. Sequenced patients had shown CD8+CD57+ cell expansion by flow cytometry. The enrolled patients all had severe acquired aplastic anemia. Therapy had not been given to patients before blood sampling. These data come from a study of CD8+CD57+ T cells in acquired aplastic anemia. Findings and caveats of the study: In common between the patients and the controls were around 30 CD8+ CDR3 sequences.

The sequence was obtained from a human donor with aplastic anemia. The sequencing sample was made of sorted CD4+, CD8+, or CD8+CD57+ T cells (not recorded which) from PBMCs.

In DNA form, the CDR3 reads TGTGCCAGCAGCTTGCGGACGAGGAAGCCTGGGGCCAACGTCCTGACTTTC. Its protein product is CASSLRTRKPGANVLTF. The chain joins TRBV14 to TRBJ2-6; D not certain. The CDR3 covers 17 residues. Trimming left V 5 bases short and J 2 bases short, with 16 bases between. Germline lookup yields CDR1 SGHDN and CDR2 FVKESK.